The next 6 T cell receptor beta chains were all read from a single sample in a study of cytomegalovirus exposure and HLA in healthy donors. PCR was performed using 60 Vbeta and 13 Jbeta primers. TCRdb's copy holds only in-frame clones and misses some; the assay was immunoSEQ multiplex PCR. Of 150,000 to 200,000 clones in the sample, almost 80% were seen once. The specimen was PBMCs. Receptor source: a man aged 30 to 39 in good health and CMV-seronegative.

The count of this clone is one. The chain recombines TRBV28 with TRBJ2-7; TRBD1 is a possible D gene (6 bases). CDR1 MDHEN and CDR2 SYDVKM come from the germline V gene. CDR3 length: 15 residues. The V gene lost 5 bases and the J gene lost 6 bases, with 20 bases spanning the gap. In nucleotides, the CDR3 is TGTGCCAGCAGTGTCCGGGACAAACGACGAGGCGAGCAGTACTTC. Translation gives CASSVRDKRRGEQYF.

The chain employs TRBV11-3 and TRBJ2-7, with D possibly matching TRBD2 (6 bases). Germline-derived CDR1 and CDR2 are SGHNT and YENEEA. The ends were cut back, 5 bases at V and 5 bases at J, with 19 bases in the middle. The CDR3 has 15 residues. The CDR3 region has the DNA TGTGCCAGCAGCCCCGGCGGGACCCTAAGGGACGAGCAGTACTTC. Encoded protein: CASSPGGTLRDEQYF.

This clone was seen a handful of times. The DNA for the CDR3 is TGTGCCAGCGGGAGGGGGTCCGAGCAGTACTTC. Protein: CASGRGSEQYF. The chain combines TRBV14 with TRBJ2-7; a weak D match, TRBD2 (7 bases). V was trimmed by 8 bases and J by 6 bases, leaving 11 bases between them. CDR1 and CDR2 (germline): SGHDN, FVKESK. The CDR3 spans 11 residues.

This sequence joins TRBV7-9 and TRBJ2-5, with 9 bases fitting TRBD1. The V gene end was trimmed by 4 bases and the J gene end by 5 bases; junction bases not matched to a gene: 8. Germline V gene data show CDR1 as SEHNR and CDR2 as FQNEAQ (reference sequence). This CDR3 spans 15 amino acids. CDR3 nucleotides: TGTGCCAGCAGCTCAGGGACAGGGTTTGAGGAGACCCAGTACTTC. It codes for CASSSGTGFEETQYF.

The V call is TRBV4-1, the J call TRBJ2-7, with 9 nucleotides matching TRBD1. Germline V CDR1 and CDR2: MGHRA, YSYEKL. This CDR3 contains 17 residues. V lost 0 bases, J lost 5 bases, and 11 bases stayed unmatched. The CDR3 coding sequence is TGCGCCAGCAGCCAAGAGTCCCCGGACAGGGGAGGGAACGAGCAGTACTTC. This encodes CASSQESPDRGGNEQYF.

The chain uses TRBV11-2 and TRBJ2-1; 16 nucleotides match TRBD2. The CDR3 length is 16 residues. V lost 5 bases, J lost 8 bases, and 6 bases stayed unmatched. Germline V lookup: CDR1 SGHAT, CDR2 FQNNGV. CDR3 residues: CASSGEGLAGGYEQFF. CDR3 DNA: TGTGCCAGCAGCGGGGAGGGACTAGCGGGAGGGTATGAGCAGTTCTTC.